The 14 T cell receptor beta chains reported below all come from one sample, sequenced in a study of T-cell reconstitution after alpha-beta-depleted transplantation in children. Library preparation (for TCRbeta) was performed with unique molecular identifiers. MiXCR was run by TCRdb on the PCR reads, yielding one entry per CDR3 protein. Of 200,000 to 250,000 distinct CDR3 sequences in the sample, 11% are singletons; the top ten hold 28%. The material sequenced was PBMCs, taken before TCRalphabeta/CD19-depleted stem cell transplant. The receptor set was obtained from a child under two years old with acute myeloid leukemia, due to receive a stem cell transplant.

This clonotype was recorded a few times. This sequence joins TRBV28 and TRBJ1-2; 7 positions match TRBD1. Germline V gives CDR1 MDHEN, CDR2 SYDVKM. The CDR3 runs 14 residues. Unmatched junction bases numbered 9, after V lost 3 bases and J lost 8 bases. In DNA, the CDR3 is TGTGCCAGCAGTTTCCGACCTCAGGGGGGCGGCTACACCTTC. Its protein product is CASSFRPQGGGYTF.

As regards this clonotype: This may come from a read error, since a much larger clone is one base off. The rearrangement joins TRBV12-3 or TRBV12-4 to TRBJ2-1; 8 positions match TRBD2. This CDR3 spans 19 amino acids. The CDR3 sequence: CGSSLPWVAGPPSYNEQFF. CDR3 nucleotides: TGTGGCAGCAGTCTCCCGTGGGTAGCGGGACCCCCCTCCTACAATGAGCAGTTCTTC.

There are many counts of this clonotype. The CDR3 spells CASSLGWGGYTDTQYF. Here the CDR3 DNA reads TGTGCCAGCAGCTTGGGCTGGGGGGGATACACAGATACGCAGTATTTT. This rearrangement joins TRBV7-9 to TRBJ2-3; 7 nucleotides line up with TRBD2. This CDR3 contains 16 residues. The ends lost 3 bases at V and 2 bases at J; junction bases unmatched: 8. In germline, CDR1 is SEHNR, CDR2 FQNEAQ (reference sequence).

This clonotype was counted at least ten times. The chain carries TRBV28 and TRBJ2-4; possible D gene TRBD1, 6 bases. V was cut by 6 bases and J by 8 bases, with 20 bases left in between. Germline values: CDR1 MDHEN, CDR2 SYDVKM. The CDR3 consists of 15 residues. CDR3 DNA sequence: TGTGCCAGCAGCCGCTCCCGGACAGCTGGGGACATTCAGTACTTC. This translates into CASSRSRTAGDIQYF.

Ten or more counts support this clonotype. The gene calls are TRBV15 and TRBJ1-2; TRBD1 might be the D (5 bases). This CDR3 is built from 15 residues. The germline CDR1 and CDR2 sequences are LNHNV and YYDKDF (reference sequence). V was shortened by 0 bases and J by 4 bases, with 12 bases between the two germline ends. The CDR3 DNA sequence: TGTGCCACCAGCAGAGACAGGGCTCTTAGCTATGGCTACACCTTC. Protein product: CATSRDRALSYGYTF.

This clonotype came up a few times. The V gene is TRBV7-9, the J gene TRBJ2-1; D is perhaps TRBD2 (6 bases). The CDR3 spans 16 residues. Between the trimmed V and J ends, which lost 5 bases and 0 bases, there was a span of 14 bases. Per germline, CDR1 SEHNR and CDR2 FQNEAQ (reference sequence). The DNA of the CDR3 is TGTGCCAGCAGCCCCCCTGGGGGGATCTCCTACAATGAGCAGTTCTTC. This gives the protein CASSPPGGISYNEQFF.

About this clonotype: The junction differs from germline at one of its ends, possibly a read error. The rearrangement joins TRBV11-2 to TRBJ2-2; TRBD2 might be the D (5 bases). The CDR3 extends over 15 amino acids. CDR1 is SGHAT and CDR2 is FQNNGV in the germline V gene. The CDR3 sequence is CASSLAVQYTGVLFF. For the CDR3, the DNA is TGTGCCAGCAGCCTAGCTGTACAATACACCGGGGTGCTGTTTTTT.

This clonotype was detected ten times or more. The chain carries TRBV18 and TRBJ2-3; D is unclear. CDR1 and CDR2 from the germline V gene are KGHSH and LQKENI. The CDR3 spans 15 residues. The V and J ends lost 0 bases and 3 bases respectively, with 10 bases between them. The CDR3 bases are TGTGCCAGCTCACCACCTTCCAAGGGTACAGATACGCAGTATTTT. It translates to CASSPPSKGTDTQYF.

The chain is built from TRBV20-1 and TRBJ2-1, with 7 bases fitting TRBD2. This CDR3 is built from 15 residues. From germline, CDR1 is DFQATT and CDR2 SNEGSKA (reference sequence). The V segment lost 6 bases and the J segment 6 bases; nucleotides outside the gene matches: 14. The CDR3 is CSADGAGVGRNEQFF. CDR3 DNA: TGCAGTGCCGATGGGGCGGGAGTGGGGCGCAATGAGCAGTTCTTC.

This clonotype was seen ten or more times. A much larger clone lies a single base off, so this may be a read error. The V and J genes are TRBV7-3 and TRBJ2-5; D may be TRBD1 or TRBD2 (6 bases each). The length of the CDR3 is 13 residues. Germline V lookup: CDR1 SGHTA, CDR2 FQGTGA. Trimming removed 5 bases at V and 5 bases at J, with 12 bases between. The CDR3 reads CASSPLGGETQYF. As DNA, the CDR3 is TGTGCCAGCAGCCCCCTAGGGGGGGAGACCCAGTACTTC.

This clonotype was picked up many times. The chain employs TRBV4-2 and TRBJ2-7; D perhaps matches TRBD1 (6 bases). Germline V CDR1 and CDR2: LGHNA, YNFKEQ. The CDR3 sequence is 16 residues long. Trimming removed 0 bases at V and 3 bases at J, with 15 bases between. The CDR3 nucleotides read TGTGCCAGCAGCCAAGAGTGGGGACAAAGCAGCTACGAGCAGTACTTC. This encodes CASSQEWGQSSYEQYF.

This clonotype was seen a few times. V and J are TRBV6-5 and TRBJ2-7; perhaps TRBD2 as D (6 bases). The CDR3 loop spans 12 amino acids. V shed 5 bases and J shed 7 bases, with 12 bases lying between them. Germline V gene sequence: CDR1 MNHEY, CDR2 SVGAGI. The CDR3 sequence is CASSPRGGEQYF. The CDR3 nucleotides are TGTGCCAGCAGTCCGCGGGGAGGAGAGCAGTACTTC.

This clonotype came up many times. The J gene is TRBJ1-5, the V gene TRBV5-1, with 10 positions matching TRBD1. J lost 4 bases, V lost 4 bases, and 5 bases had no gene match. CDR3 length: 15 amino acids. Per germline, CDR1 SGHRS and CDR2 YFSETQ. The CDR3 region has the DNA TGCGCCAGCAGCCAGGGACAGGGGCGAAATCAGCCCCAGCATTTT. As protein: CASSQGQGRNQPQHF.

This clonotype has a count of ten or more. The chain recombines TRBV20-1 with TRBJ2-3; 7 bases are a match to TRBD2. CDR1 and CDR2 from the germline V gene are DFQATT and SNEGSKA (reference sequence). V shed 4 bases, J shed 4 bases, and the junction held 11 bases outside the gene matches. CDR3 length: 15 residues. CDR3 bases: TGCAGTGCTATTGCCTCGGCGGGAGCAGCAGATACGCAGTATTTT. Its translation: CSAIASAGAADTQYF.